The next 28 T cell receptor beta chains were all read from a single sample in a study of shared clonotypes between healthy human individuals. Sequencing was performed with immunoSEQ multiplex PCR; in TCRdb, only in-frame clones are kept and a portion is missing. The sample yields about 2,500,000 clones, just over 90% seen once. Sequenced: naive CD4+ T cells sorted from blood. Subset of the sample: CD45RA+ positively selected. These receptors were taken from a man aged 18 to 30 in good health.

The chain uses TRBV30 and TRBJ2-5; weak D call: TRBD1 (6 bases). Trimming stripped 5 bases from V and 4 bases from J, with 11 bases between. The germline CDR1 and CDR2 sequences are GTSNPN and SVGIG (reference sequence). CDR3 length: 12 amino acids. The CDR3 DNA reads TGTGCCTGGGCACAGGGTGTAGAGACCCAGTACTTC. Translation: CAWAQGVETQYF. Combining the CDR3 with reference TRBV30 and TRBJ2-5 gives the whole variable domain SQTIHQWPATLVQPVGSPLSLECTVEGTSNPNLYWYRQAAGRGLQLLFYSVGIGQISSEVPQNLSASRPQDRQFILSSKKLLLSDSGFYLCAWAQGVETQYFGPGTRLLVL.

The rearrangement links TRBV4-1 to TRBJ2-7; TRBD1 is a possible D gene (6 bases). V was trimmed by 1 base and J by 9 bases, leaving 16 bases between them. CDR3 size: 14 residues. From germline, CDR1 is MGHRA and CDR2 YSYEKL. The CDR3 protein is CASSQAQQGWGQYF. CDR3 DNA: TGCGCCAGCAGCCAAGCCCAACAGGGCTGGGGGCAGTACTTC.

In regard to this clone: Other DNA sequences from this sample encode an identical CDR3 as well. The CDR3 is CASSQEEGQPQHF. CDR3 DNA: TGCGCCAGCAGCCAAGAGGAGGGTCAGCCCCAGCATTTT. V is TRBV4-3 and J is TRBJ1-5, with no clear D. Trimming removed 0 bases at V and 6 bases at J, with 6 bases between. This CDR3 region has 13 residues. Germline CDR1 reads LGHNA; CDR2 reads YSLEER.

The chain couples TRBV4-2 to TRBJ1-4; TRBD1 might be the D (6 bases). V lost 1 base and J lost 3, with 12 bases in between. This CDR3 has 16 amino acids. From germline, CDR1 is LGHNA and CDR2 YNFKEQ. The CDR3 here is CASSQVGGQANEKLFF. The CDR3 coding sequence is TGTGCCAGCAGCCAAGTGGGGGGGCAGGCTAATGAAAAACTGTTTTTT.

This chain links TRBV30 with TRBJ1-3, with D possibly matching TRBD1 (6 bases). V lost 3 bases to trimming and J lost 3 bases, with 12 bases between them. The CDR3 consists of 14 residues. Germline V lookup: CDR1 GTSNPN, CDR2 SVGIG (reference sequence). CDR3 nucleotides: TGTGCCTGGAGCAATTACAGGGTTGGAAACACCATATATTTT. Translation: CAWSNYRVGNTIYF.

The rearrangement uses TRBV6-5 and TRBJ1-1; D might be TRBD1 (6 bases). This CDR3 is built from 13 residues. Germline CDR1 reads MNHEY; CDR2 reads SVGAGI. Deletions cut 7 bases from V and 1 base from J, with 10 bases between. The CDR3 reads CASKKGGNTEAFF. CDR3 coding DNA: TGTGCCAGCAAAAAGGGGGGGAACACTGAAGCTTTCTTT.

The rearrangement links TRBV7-2 to TRBJ2-7; D gene unclear. Germline V gives CDR1 SGHTA, CDR2 FQGNSA. Trimming shortened V by 1 base and J by 1 base, and 11 bases separated the two germline ends. The CDR3 length is 15 residues. The CDR3: CASSLGAQPSYEQYF. CDR3 nucleotide sequence: TGTGCCAGCAGCTTAGGGGCCCAGCCATCCTACGAGCAGTACTTC.

V gene TRBV7-8 combines with J gene TRBJ1-1; D is uncertain. Germline V gives CDR1 SGHVS, CDR2 FQNEAQ. V was cut by 2 bases and J by 1 base, with 8 bases left in between. The CDR3 totals 14 residues. CDR3 bases: TGTGCCAGCAGCTTAACCCACGGGAACACTGAAGCTTTCTTT. It translates to CASSLTHGNTEAFF.

This clone was seen once. V and J are TRBV30 and TRBJ1-4, with D perhaps TRBD1 (5 bases). The CDR3 consists of 18 residues. Germline loops: CDR1 GTSNPN, CDR2 SVGIG (reference sequence). V was shortened by 3 bases and J by 7 bases, with 27 bases between the two germline ends. CDR3 protein: CAWSVWGSGDSGAEKLFF. The CDR3 region has the DNA TGTGCCTGGAGCGTGTGGGGGTCGGGGGATTCCGGAGCTGAAAAACTGTTTTTT. The full variable domain, completed using reference TRBV30 and TRBJ1-4, is SQTIHQWPATLVQPVGSPLSLECTVEGTSNPNLYWYRQAAGRGLQLLFYSVGIGQISSEVPQNLSASRPQDRQFILSSKKLLLSDSGFYLCAWSVWGSGDSGAEKLFFGSGTQLSVL.

This chain connects TRBV5-4 to TRBJ2-7; D perhaps matches TRBD1 (6 bases). The CDR3 is 18 residues long. Trimming took off 6 bases at V and 3 bases at J, with 28 bases between the two ends. The V gene's germline CDR1 is SGHNT and CDR2 YYREEE (reference sequence). In nucleotides, the CDR3 is TGTGCCAGCACCCCCACCGGGGCAGGGGCCCTCCTCTTCTACGAGCAGTACTTC. The encoded protein is CASTPTGAGALLFYEQYF.

CDR3 coding DNA: TGTGCCACCAGTTTAGACAGGGGGCCCGCCGAGCAGTACTTC. Amino acid sequence: CATSLDRGPAEQYF. The rearrangement links TRBV15 to TRBJ2-7; TRBD1 matches at 10 bases. Germline CDR1 is LNHNV and CDR2 is YYDKDF (reference sequence). V gave up 6 bases and J gave up 6 bases; unmatched junction bases: 8. The CDR3 consists of 14 residues.

A note on this clone: Other DNA sequences in the same sample also yield this CDR3. This chain uses TRBV5-1 with TRBJ2-7; no firm D call. V lost 2 bases and J 5 bases, leaving 5 bases between the germline ends. CDR3 length: 11 amino acids. Germline CDR1 reads SGHRS; CDR2 reads YFSETQ. As DNA, the CDR3 is TGCGCCAGCAGCTTTTTAGACGAGCAGTACTTC. Translating it yields CASSFLDEQYF.

CDR3 protein: CATSSSGVQETQYF. In DNA, the CDR3 is TGTGCCACCAGCAGTAGCGGGGTACAAGAGACCCAGTACTTC. The chain carries TRBV15 and TRBJ2-5; 8 bases agree with TRBD2. With 3 bases clipped from V and 2 bases from J, the junction kept 2 bases outside the gene matches. The CDR3 has 14 residues. CDR1 and CDR2 (germline): LNHNV, YYDKDF (reference sequence). The full variable domain, rest sourced from reference TRBV15 and TRBJ2-5, is DAMVIQNPRYQVTQFGKPVTLSCSQTLNHNVMYWYQQKSSQAPKLLFHYYDKDFNNEADTPDNFQSRRPNTSFCFLDIRSPGLGDTAMYLCATSSSGVQETQYFGPGTRLLVL.

The V and J genes are TRBV28 and TRBJ2-1; TRBD1 or TRBD2 may be the D gene (6 bases each). The CDR3 length is 13 residues. Per the germline V gene, CDR1 is MDHEN and CDR2 is SYDVKM. V was shortened by 6 bases and J by 8 bases, with 14 bases between the two germline ends. The CDR3 protein is CASRGGRYDEQFF. CDR3 DNA sequence: TGTGCCAGCAGGGGGGGCCGATATGATGAGCAGTTCTTC.

The chain combines TRBV6-1 with TRBJ2-2, with D possibly called TRBD1 or TRBD2 (5 bases each). This CDR3 comprises 14 residues. Germline V gene data show CDR1 as MNHNS and CDR2 as SASEGT. Trimming stripped 10 bases from V and 3 bases from J, with 15 bases between. This CDR3 reads CATLPGAYTGELFF. CDR3 DNA sequence: TGTGCCACCCTCCCCGGGGCGTACACCGGGGAGCTGTTTTTT.

As for this clone: Other nucleotide sequences from this sample produce the same CDR3. This rearrangement joins TRBV6-5 to TRBJ1-5, with 8 bases that match TRBD1. V trimming: 6 bases; J trimming: 7 bases; junction bases outside the gene matches: 5. There are 13 residues in the CDR3. Germline CDR1 reads MNHEY; CDR2 reads SVGAGI. In DNA form, the CDR3 reads TGTGCCAGCAGACCGACAGGGGACCAGCCCCAGCATTTT. Its protein is CASRPTGDQPQHF.

The J gene is TRBJ1-1, the V gene TRBV5-6, with unresolved D. Per germline, CDR1 SGHDT and CDR2 YYEEEE. The germline V and J ends were trimmed by 0 bases and 1 base, with 4 bases remaining between them. CDR3 length equals 13 residues. CDR3 sequence (DNA): TGTGCCAGCAGCTTGGTACGGAACACTGAAGCTTTCTTT. Encoded protein: CASSLVRNTEAFF.

There are a few counts of this clone. At the DNA level, this CDR3 is encoded by other sequences in the same sample as well. This chain connects TRBV5-1 to TRBJ2-2; the D gene is possibly TRBD1 (6 bases). CDR3 length: 13 amino acids. V lost 0 bases and J 6 bases, leaving 6 bases between the germline ends. Germline CDR1 is SGHRS and CDR2 is YFSETQ. The CDR3 is CASSLEGAGELFF. As DNA, the CDR3 is TGCGCCAGCAGCTTGGAGGGGGCCGGGGAGCTGTTTTTT. The variable domain in full, completed from reference TRBV5-1 and TRBJ2-2, reads KAGVTQTPRYLIKTRGQQVTLSCSPISGHRSVSWYQQTPGQGLQFLFEYFSETQRNKGNFPGRFSGRQFSNSRSEMNVSTLELGDSALYLCASSLEGAGELFFGEGSRLTVL.

CDR3: CASSFRLAGGVSDTQYF. The CDR3 coding sequence is TGTGCCAGTAGTTTTCGACTAGCGGGGGGAGTCTCAGATACGCAGTATTTT. This sequence joins TRBV19 and TRBJ2-3; 13 bases agree with TRBD2. With 5 bases clipped from V and 4 bases from J, the junction kept 9 bases outside the gene matches. The CDR3 has 17 residues. The germline V gene encodes CDR1 LNHDA and CDR2 SQIVND (reference sequence).

The chain couples TRBV11-2 to TRBJ1-1; D gene unclear. CDR1 SGHAT and CDR2 FQNNGV come from the germline V gene. Trimming pared 0 bases from V and 5 bases from J, leaving 7 bases between. This CDR3 spans 13 amino acids. CDR3 region: CASSLERSTEAFF. Here the CDR3 DNA reads TGTGCCAGCAGCTTAGAACGGTCGACTGAAGCTTTCTTT.

The chain carries TRBV19 and TRBJ1-1; D is ambiguous. Deletions cut 4 bases from V and 2 bases from J, with 8 bases between. This CDR3 comprises 13 residues. The germline V gene encodes CDR1 LNHDA and CDR2 SQIVND (reference sequence). The CDR3 region is CASSTKSNTEAFF. CDR3 nucleotides: TGTGCCAGTAGTACGAAGAGCAACACTGAAGCTTTCTTT.

This clone was observed once. The gene calls are TRBV27 and TRBJ2-3, with 11 positions matching TRBD2. The CDR3 runs to 13 residues. V dropped 9 bases and J dropped 4; count of bases not matched to a gene: 3. Per germline, CDR1 MNHEY and CDR2 SMNVEV (reference sequence). CDR3 sequence (DNA): TGTGCCAGTAGCGGGAGGGCCGCAGATACGCAGTATTTT. Encoded protein: CASSGRAADTQYF.

In regard to this clone: The same CDR3 arises from other DNA sequences in this sample as well. The J gene is TRBJ1-5, the V gene TRBV7-2; tentatively, D is TRBD1 (6 bases). V shed 5 bases and J shed 4 bases, with 15 bases lying between them. CDR1 SGHTA and CDR2 FQGNSA come from the germline V gene. The length of the CDR3 is 15 residues. CDR3 nucleotides: TGTGCCAGCAGCCCCCCGGGAGGGGGAAATCAGCCCCAGCATTTT. Protein: CASSPPGGGNQPQHF.

This chain uses TRBV19 with TRBJ1-3, with D hard to call. The CDR3 contains 14 residues. Trimming took 7 bases from V and 1 from J, leaving 11 bases between them. The V gene's germline CDR1 is LNHDA and CDR2 SQIVND (reference sequence). In nucleotides, the CDR3 is TGTGCCAGTACCCCTACTCAGTCTGGAAACACCATATATTTT. Its translation is CASTPTQSGNTIYF.

The chain carries TRBV19 and TRBJ1-2; D may be TRBD1 (6 bases). V was clipped by 3 bases and J by 2 bases, with 19 bases between them. This CDR3 comprises 17 residues. CDR1 is LNHDA, CDR2 SQIVND, per germline (reference sequence). The chain's CDR3 is CASSIGQRIGGNYGYTF. The CDR3 DNA reads TGTGCCAGTAGTATTGGACAGAGGATCGGAGGCAACTATGGCTACACCTTC.

The rearrangement joins TRBV19 to TRBJ1-3, with TRBD1 matching over 8 bases. This CDR3 comprises 15 residues. CDR1 and CDR2 (germline): LNHDA, SQIVND (reference sequence). Germline trimming cut 4 bases from V and 0 bases from J; bases unmatched to any gene: 2. In nucleotides, the CDR3 is TGTGCCAGTAGTAGACAGGGGATCTCTGGAAACACCATATATTTT. Its protein is CASSRQGISGNTIYF.

There are a few counts of this clone. Additional DNA sequences in this sample encode the identical CDR3. The chain recombines TRBV19 with TRBJ1-5, with D tentatively TRBD1 (5 bases). The CDR3 is made up of 13 amino acids. Trimming removed 5 bases from V and 2 bases from J, with 7 bases in between. Germline CDR1 LNHDA, CDR2 SQIVND (reference sequence). The CDR3 DNA follows: TGTGCCAGTAGTGGGGGGGGCAATCAGCCCCAGCATTTT. Amino acids: CASSGGGNQPQHF.

V gene TRBV27 combines with J gene TRBJ2-2; 9 bases are shared with TRBD2. V was clipped by 2 bases and J by 0 bases; unmatched bases: 7. This CDR3 region has 18 residues. Per germline, CDR1 MNHEY and CDR2 SMNVEV (reference sequence). In DNA, the CDR3 is TGTGCCAGCAGTTTAGCGGGGGGGAAAAAACCGAACACCGGGGAGCTGTTTTTT. Translated, it gives CASSLAGGKKPNTGELFF.